This entry lists 3 T cell receptor beta chains sequenced from one sample in a study of T-cell reconstitution after alpha-beta-depleted transplantation in children. For TCRbeta, the library was prepared with unique molecular identifiers. TCRdb re-called the PCR reads with MiXCR, one entry per CDR3 protein. Of roughly 300,000 distinct CDR3 sequences listed, 9.5% to 13% are singletons. Sequencing was performed on peripheral blood, taken 180 days after TCRalphabeta/CD19-depleted stem cell transplant. These receptor sequences come from a male patient between 2 and 15 years old who had a stem cell transplant for chronic granulomatous disease, so the T cells may come from the graft donor.

This clonotype was counted ten times or more. V usage is TRBV6-2 or TRBV6-3 and J usage is TRBJ1-1; no firm D call. CDR3 size: 15 residues. Per the germline V gene, CDR1 is MNHEY and CDR2 is SVGEGT. V was clipped by 6 bases and J by 1 base, with 15 bases between them. The chain's CDR3 is CASSTPLEGNTEAFF. The CDR3 nucleotides read TGTGCCAGCAGCACCCCTCTGGAGGGGAACACTGAAGCTTTCTTT.

This clonotype was counted at least ten times. The chain couples TRBV5-1 to TRBJ2-7; 10 bases match TRBD1. The V and J ends lost 0 bases and 3 bases, in that order; junction bases with no gene match: 6. From germline, CDR1 is SGHRS and CDR2 YFSETQ. The CDR3 is 16 amino acids. CDR3: CASSLGPRDRGYEQYF. Written as DNA, the CDR3 is TGCGCCAGCAGCTTGGGACCCCGGGACAGGGGCTACGAGCAGTACTTC.

This clonotype was detected ten times or more. The chain uses TRBV7-9 and TRBJ1-5, with 7 bases fitting TRBD1. The CDR3 is made up of 13 amino acids. J was trimmed by 3 bases and V by 8 bases; bases with no gene match: 4. Germline loops: CDR1 SEHNR, CDR2 FQNEAQ (reference sequence). The CDR3: CASSTGTNQPQHF. CDR3 sequence (DNA): TGTGCCAGCTCGACAGGGACCAATCAGCCCCAGCATTTT. Full variable domain (missing parts from reference TRBV7-9 and TRBJ1-5): DTGVSQNPRHKITKRGQNVTFRCDPISEHNRLYWYRQTLGQGPEFLTYFQNEAQLEKSRLLSDRFSAERPKGSFSTLEIQRTEQGDSAMYLCASSTGTNQPQHFGDGTRLSIL.